This TCR beta chain was retrieved from a study of cytomegalovirus exposure and HLA in healthy donors. Findings and limits, study-wide: With DRB1 most and HLA-C fewest, TCR association rates differed between HLA loci in a later analysis.

PCR employed 60 Vbeta and 13 Jbeta primers. Clones were read by immunoSEQ multiplex PCR, and TCRdb kept only the in-frame ones, dropping some. The sample yields 150,000 to 200,000 clones, approximately 88% seen once. With regard to this clone: Antigen unknown.

The origin of this receptor is a boy aged 5-17 years in good health and CMV-seronegative. Sample: PBMCs.

CDR3 protein: CSVGYRAGAWNEQFF. CDR3 nucleotides: TGCAGCGTTGGGTATCGAGCGGGAGCTTGGAATGAGCAGTTCTTC. V gene TRBV29-1 combines with J gene TRBJ2-1, with 8 bases that match TRBD2. In germline, CDR1 is SQVTM, CDR2 ANQGSEA. The CDR3 is made up of 15 amino acids. Germline trimming cut 4 bases from V and 7 bases from J; bases unmatched to any gene: 12.